This T cell receptor beta chain originates from a study of CD8 T cells in ankylosing spondylitis. General study points: Seemingly distinctive of ankylosing spondylitis blood was a TCR beta motif formed by eight highly homologous variants.

TCRdb reanalysed the 5' RACE reads using MiXCR and keeps one entry per CDR3 protein. This sample yields about 240,000 distinct CDR3 sequences, of which around 7.8% are seen a single time; nearly 7% belongs to the top ten. This clonotype has a count of ten or more. Its antigen is not identified. The sequencing sample was made of blood, either unsorted or a sorted T cell fraction (not recorded which). This clonotype originated in a male donor with ankylosing spondylitis or in good health (not recorded which).

In nucleotides, the CDR3 is TGTGCCAGCACCCCTAGCGGGAGGGATACGCAGTATTTT. It is translated as CASTPSGRDTQYF. The J gene is TRBJ2-3, the V gene TRBV28; 11 bases are shared with TRBD2. Germline-derived CDR1 and CDR2 are MDHEN and SYDVKM. V lost 7 bases, J lost 6 bases, and 3 bases stayed unmatched. CDR3 length equals 13 residues.